The 23 T cell receptor beta chains below come from one sample, sequenced in a study of T-cell reconstitution after alpha-beta-depleted transplantation in children. Unique molecular identifiers were incorporated when the TCRbeta library was constructed. TCRdb re-analysed the PCR reads in MiXCR, keeping a single row per CDR3 protein. Here the sample spans roughly 82,000 distinct CDR3 sequences, 13% to 15% being singletons. Sequenced here: PBMCs, mostly from graft donor cells, sampled 180 days after TCRalphabeta/CD19-depleted stem cell transplant. The receptor set was obtained from a male patient between 2 and 15 years old who had a stem cell transplant for acute lymphoblastic leukemia, so the T cells may come from the graft donor.

This clonotype was counted only a few times. In nucleotides, the CDR3 is TGTGCCATCAGCCCGAGAAGCGGGAGGGGGGCAGATACGCAGTATTTT. This sequence encodes CAISPRSGRGADTQYF. V is TRBV10-3 and J is TRBJ2-3, with TRBD2 identical over 10 bases. V lost 6 bases, J lost 4 bases, and 10 bases stayed unmatched. Germline lookup yields CDR1 ENHRY and CDR2 SYGVKD. The length of the CDR3 is 16 residues.

This clonotype was seen only a few times. The rearrangement links TRBV7-9 to TRBJ2-7, with D possibly being TRBD1 (5 bases). V gave up 5 bases and J gave up 5 bases, with 16 bases separating them. The germline V gene has CDR1 SEHNR and CDR2 FQNEAQ (reference sequence). CDR3 length: 14 amino acids. The chain's CDR3 is CASSLGQSLDEQYF. In nucleotides, the CDR3 is TGTGCCAGCAGCCTGGGGCAGTCCCTAGACGAGCAGTACTTC.

In this sample, this clonotype turned up a few times. This chain joins TRBV6-6 and TRBJ1-1; D not certain. V was trimmed by 5 bases and J by 8 bases, leaving 12 bases between them. Germline V CDR1 and CDR2: MNHNY, SVGAGI (reference sequence). There are 12 residues in the CDR3. CDR3 coding DNA: TGTGCCAGCAGTCCCGTAAAAGGAGAAGCTTTCTTT. Its protein product is CASSPVKGEAFF.

Ten or more counts support this clonotype. The chain couples TRBV12-3 or TRBV12-4 to TRBJ2-3; D perhaps matches TRBD1 (7 bases). This CDR3 comprises 15 residues. The V and J ends lost 3 bases and 4 bases respectively, with 14 bases between them. This chain's CDR3 is CASSFPTRGADTQYF. The CDR3 nucleotides read TGTGCCAGCAGTTTTCCCACCAGGGGGGCAGATACGCAGTATTTT.

Remarks on this clonotype: This may stem from a read error, because a much larger clone lies one nucleotide away. This rearrangement joins TRBV9 to TRBJ2-4; 8 bases agree with TRBD1. Germline CDR1 is SGDLS and CDR2 is YYNGEE. Trimming removed 4 bases from V and 3 bases from J; junction bases left unmatched: 18. This CDR3 has 19 residues. CDR3 protein: CASSPTVHFRDRCKNIQYF. CDR3 DNA: TGTGCCAGCAGCCCGACGGTCCACTTCCGGGACAGGTGCAAAAACATTCAGTACTTC.

There are many counts of this clonotype. This sequence joins TRBV9 and TRBJ1-1, with D unclear. CDR3 length: 13 residues. Germline assignment: CDR1 SGDLS and CDR2 YYNGEE. Trimming pared 1 base from V and 6 bases from J, leaving 10 bases between. The CDR3 DNA sequence: TGTGCCAGCAGCGTATCACTCGGACCTGAAGCTTTCTTT. Its translation: CASSVSLGPEAFF.

The rearrangement links TRBV9 to TRBJ1-6, with 9 bases fitting TRBD1. The V gene's germline CDR1 is SGDLS and CDR2 YYNGEE. The V gene end was trimmed by 0 bases and the J gene end by 7 bases; junction bases not matched to a gene: 8. The CDR3 totals 17 residues. The CDR3 sequence is CASSVGRTGEWNSPLHF. The CDR3 DNA is TGTGCCAGCAGCGTAGGAAGGACAGGGGAATGGAATTCACCCCTCCACTTT.

The chain is built from TRBV7-9 and TRBJ2-7, with 7 bases fitting TRBD1. Germline CDR1 is SEHNR and CDR2 is FQNEAQ (reference sequence). This CDR3 has 14 amino acids. After removal of 5 bases from V and 5 bases from J, the junction contained 9 bases not matched to a gene. CDR3 amino acids: CASSHGYRGHEQYF. The CDR3 bases are TGTGCCAGCAGCCACGGGTACAGGGGCCACGAGCAGTACTTC.

The genes are TRBV18 and TRBJ1-2; D is undetermined. Germline assignment: CDR1 KGHSH and CDR2 LQKENI. The CDR3 runs to 14 residues. The germline V and J ends were trimmed by 6 bases and 0 bases, with 11 bases remaining between them. Here the CDR3 reads CASSTQQANYGYTF. DNA of the CDR3: TGTGCCAGCTCTACCCAGCAAGCTAACTATGGCTACACCTTC. The full variable domain, its missing parts supplied by reference TRBV18 and TRBJ1-2, is NAGVMQNPRHLVRRRGQEARLRCSPMKGHSHVYWYRQLPEEGLKFMVYLQKENIIDESGMPKERFSAEFPKEGPSILRIQQVVRGDSAAYFCASSTQQANYGYTFGSGTRLTVV.

Note on this clonotype: A much bigger clone sits one base away, suggesting this may be a read error. The J gene is TRBJ2-7, the V gene TRBV20-1, with D maybe TRBD2 (5 bases). Trimming took off 4 bases at V and 6 bases at J, with 13 bases between the two ends. From germline, CDR1 is DFQATT and CDR2 SNEGSKA (reference sequence). The CDR3 totals 12 residues. CDR3 bases: TGCAGTGCTATTCCCCGACTATGCGAGCAGTACTTC. Its protein is CSAIPRLCEQYF.

The rearrangement joins TRBV12-3 or TRBV12-4 to TRBJ2-2; D is undetermined. The CDR3 is 14 amino acids. The germline V and J ends were trimmed by 7 bases and 4 bases, with 13 bases remaining between them. DNA of the CDR3: TGTGCCAGCAAACACCCGGGTGTCACCGGGGAGCTGTTTTTT. Encoded protein: CASKHPGVTGELFF.

Concerning this clonotype: At one boundary the junction diverges from the germline segment, which might be a read error. The V gene is TRBV12-3 or TRBV12-4, the J gene TRBJ2-2; D may be TRBD2 (5 bases). CDR3 length: 14 residues. The CDR3 here is CASTLRENTGELFF. The CDR3 DNA is TGTGCCAGCACTTTACGGGAAAACACCGGGGAGCTGTTTTTT.

This rearrangement joins TRBV3-1 to TRBJ1-1; D possibly corresponds to TRBD1 (5 bases). Germline loops: CDR1 LGHDT, CDR2 YNNKEL (reference sequence). V lost 7 bases, J lost 5 bases, and 11 bases lay in between. The CDR3 runs to 12 residues. CDR3 amino acids: CASTQGGTEAFF. The DNA for the CDR3 is TGTGCCAGCACCCAGGGAGGGACTGAAGCTTTCTTT.

The chain recombines TRBV20-1 with TRBJ2-3, with D possibly TRBD2 on 5 matching bases. V was pared by 3 bases and J by 4 bases, with 8 bases between. The CDR3 contains 12 residues. CDR1 DFQATT and CDR2 SNEGSKA come from the germline V gene (reference sequence). CDR3 bases: TGCAGTGCTAGGGCAGCGGCAGATACGCAGTATTTT. Translated: CSARAAADTQYF.

V usage is TRBV6-1 and J usage is TRBJ2-1; D is uncertain. CDR1 is MNHNS, CDR2 SASEGT, per germline. Trimming left V 6 bases short and J 8 bases short, with 14 bases between. CDR3 length: 13 residues. CDR3 DNA: TGTGCCAGCAGGTGGGAACTTGTCTATGAGCAGTTCTTC. Its protein product is CASRWELVYEQFF.

The chain combines TRBV10-2 with TRBJ2-4; 7 positions agree with TRBD1. The trim removed 8 bases at V and 4 bases at J, leaving 5 bases unmatched. Germline-derived CDR1 and CDR2 are WSHSY and SAAADI. The CDR3 has 13 residues. CDR3 DNA: TGCGCCAGCGGGCGACAGGGTAAAAACATTCAGTACTTC. Residues: CASGRQGKNIQYF.

This clonotype was counted at least ten times. The chain combines TRBV7-8 with TRBJ1-1; D unclear. Germline V gene sequence: CDR1 SGHVS, CDR2 FQNEAQ. V was cut by 2 bases and J by 1 base, with 8 bases left in between. The CDR3 contains 14 residues. Here the CDR3 reads CASSLNFWNTEAFF. The CDR3, as DNA: TGTGCCAGCAGCTTAAATTTCTGGAACACTGAAGCTTTCTTT.

The CDR3, as DNA: TGTGCCAGCAGCCTGAACCCCTGGGGGGTCCTGAAGGGGCAAGAGACCCAGTACTTC. Translating gives CASSLNPWGVLKGQETQYF. The chain employs TRBV4-2 and TRBJ2-5; D perhaps matches TRBD2 (6 bases). CDR1 LGHNA and CDR2 YNFKEQ come from the germline V gene. V gave up 4 bases and J gave up 2 bases, with 26 bases separating them. The CDR3 is made up of 19 amino acids.

This clonotype was seen only a few times. The chain couples TRBV6-2 or TRBV6-3 to TRBJ2-1; D tentatively fits TRBD1 or TRBD2 (5 bases each). This CDR3 contains 12 residues. Germline lookup yields CDR1 MNHEY and CDR2 SVGEGT. V lost 0 bases and J 10 bases, leaving 7 bases between the germline ends. This chain's CDR3 is CASSYSRGEQFF. CDR3 nucleotide sequence: TGTGCCAGCAGTTACTCGAGGGGCGAGCAGTTCTTC.

A note on this clonotype: Compared with germline, one end of the junction differs, possibly owing to a read error. V usage is TRBV27 and J usage is TRBJ2-5; D gene unclear. The V gene's germline CDR1 is MNHEY and CDR2 SMNVEV (reference sequence). CDR3 length: 15 amino acids. The CDR3 sequence: CATSWGLGGQETQYF. The DNA of the CDR3 is TGTGCCACCAGTTGGGGATTAGGCGGCCAAGAGACCCAGTACTTC.

This clonotype was seen a few times. V usage is TRBV29-1 and J usage is TRBJ2-3, with TRBD1 identical over 7 bases. Germline lookup yields CDR1 SQVTM and CDR2 ANQGSEA. The CDR3 length is 15 residues. Losses at the gene ends were 4 bases for V and 1 base for J; bases not matched to a gene: 8. In nucleotides, the CDR3 is TGCAGCGTTGCCCACCGGGACAGCCGCACAGATACGCAGTATTTT. Amino acids: CSVAHRDSRTDTQYF.

The sample holds a few counts of this clonotype. The gene calls are TRBV24-1 and TRBJ1-2; the D is unclear. Looked up from germline, CDR1 is KGHDR and CDR2 is SFDVKD. The CDR3 covers 12 residues. The germline V and J ends were trimmed by 4 bases and 8 bases, with 10 bases remaining between them. The CDR3: CATSEPTRGYTF. For the CDR3, the DNA is TGTGCCACCAGTGAACCGACTCGCGGCTACACCTTC.

The genes are TRBV30 and TRBJ1-2; possible D gene TRBD1, 5 bases. Trimming pared 3 bases from V and 4 bases from J, leaving 12 bases between. Germline V gives CDR1 GTSNPN, CDR2 SVGIG (reference sequence). There are 13 residues in the CDR3. CDR3 in amino acids: CAWSRQNSYGYTF. CDR3 DNA sequence: TGTGCCTGGAGCCGACAGAACTCCTATGGCTACACCTTC. Full variable domain (remainder filled in from reference TRBV30 and TRBJ1-2): SQTIHQWPATLVQPVGSPLSLECTVEGTSNPNLYWYRQAAGRGLQLLFYSVGIGQISSEVPQNLSASRPQDRQFILSSKKLLLSDSGFYLCAWSRQNSYGYTFGSGTRLTVV.